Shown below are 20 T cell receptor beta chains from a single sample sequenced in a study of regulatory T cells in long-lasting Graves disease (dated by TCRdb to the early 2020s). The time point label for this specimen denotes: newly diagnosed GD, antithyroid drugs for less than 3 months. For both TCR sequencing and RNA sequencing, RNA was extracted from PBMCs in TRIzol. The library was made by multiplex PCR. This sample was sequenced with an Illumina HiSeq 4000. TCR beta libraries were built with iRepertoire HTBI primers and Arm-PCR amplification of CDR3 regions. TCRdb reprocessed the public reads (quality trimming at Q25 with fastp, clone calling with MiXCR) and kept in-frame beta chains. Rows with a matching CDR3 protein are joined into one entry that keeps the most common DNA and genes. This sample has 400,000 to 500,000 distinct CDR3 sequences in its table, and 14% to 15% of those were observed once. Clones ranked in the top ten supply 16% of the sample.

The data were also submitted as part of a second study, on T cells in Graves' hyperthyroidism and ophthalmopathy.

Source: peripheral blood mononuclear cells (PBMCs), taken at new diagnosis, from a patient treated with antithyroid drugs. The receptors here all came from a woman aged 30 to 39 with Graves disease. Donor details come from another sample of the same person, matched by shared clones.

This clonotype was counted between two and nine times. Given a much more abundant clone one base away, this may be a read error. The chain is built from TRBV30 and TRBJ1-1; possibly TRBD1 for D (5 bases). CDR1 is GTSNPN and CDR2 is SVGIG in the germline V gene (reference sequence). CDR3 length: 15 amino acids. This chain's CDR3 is CAWSVRPRADTEALF. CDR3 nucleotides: TGTGCCTGGAGTGTACGGCCCAGGGCGGACACTGAAGCTCTCTTT.

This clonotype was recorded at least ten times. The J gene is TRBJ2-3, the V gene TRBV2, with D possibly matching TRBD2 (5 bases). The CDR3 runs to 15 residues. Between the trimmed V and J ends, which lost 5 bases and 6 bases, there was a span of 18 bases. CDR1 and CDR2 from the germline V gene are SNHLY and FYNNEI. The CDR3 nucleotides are TGTGCCAGCAGTTCCCGAGGGTCTAACTCCGATACGCAGTATTTT. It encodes CASSSRGSNSDTQYF.

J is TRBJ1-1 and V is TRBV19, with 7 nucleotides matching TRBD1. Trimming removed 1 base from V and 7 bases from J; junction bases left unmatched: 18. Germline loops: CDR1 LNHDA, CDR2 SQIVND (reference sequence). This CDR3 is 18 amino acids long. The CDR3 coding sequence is TGTGCCAGTAGTATAGCCGGACAGGTAGCCTCTCGTCAGGTTGAAGCTTTCTTT. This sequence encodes CASSIAGQVASRQVEAFF.

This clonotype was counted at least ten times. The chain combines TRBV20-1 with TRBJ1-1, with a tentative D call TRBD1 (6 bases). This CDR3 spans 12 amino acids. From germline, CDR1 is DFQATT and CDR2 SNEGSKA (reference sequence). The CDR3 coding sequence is TGCAGAGTGACAGGAGGGAACACTGAAGCTTTCTTT. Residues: CRVTGGNTEAFF.

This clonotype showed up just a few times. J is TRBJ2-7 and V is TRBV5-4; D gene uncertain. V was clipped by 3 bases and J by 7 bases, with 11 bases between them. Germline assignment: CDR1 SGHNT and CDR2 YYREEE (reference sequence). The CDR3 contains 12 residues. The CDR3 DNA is TGTGCCAGCAGCTCTTTCGGCCGGGAGCAGTACTTC. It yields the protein CASSSFGREQYF.

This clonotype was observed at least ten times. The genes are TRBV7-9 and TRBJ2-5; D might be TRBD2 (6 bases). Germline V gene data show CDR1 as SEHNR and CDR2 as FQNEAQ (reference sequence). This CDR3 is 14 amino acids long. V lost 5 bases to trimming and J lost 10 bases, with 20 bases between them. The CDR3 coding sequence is TGTGCCAGCAGCCCTCCGATTCTGGAGGGCGACCAGTACTTC. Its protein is CASSPPILEGDQYF.

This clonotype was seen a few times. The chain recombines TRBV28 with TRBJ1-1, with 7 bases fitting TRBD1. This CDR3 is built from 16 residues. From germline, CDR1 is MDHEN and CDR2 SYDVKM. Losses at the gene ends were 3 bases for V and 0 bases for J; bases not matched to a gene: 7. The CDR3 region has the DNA TGTGCCAGCAGTTTCTACAAAGGGGGCCTGAACACTGAAGCTTTCTTT. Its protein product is CASSFYKGGLNTEAFF.

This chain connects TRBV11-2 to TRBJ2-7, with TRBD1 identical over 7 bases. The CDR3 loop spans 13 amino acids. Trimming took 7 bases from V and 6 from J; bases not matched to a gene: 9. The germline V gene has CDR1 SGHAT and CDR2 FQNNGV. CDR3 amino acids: CASTLDRDGEQYF. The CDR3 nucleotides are TGTGCCAGCACCCTAGACAGGGACGGCGAGCAGTACTTC.

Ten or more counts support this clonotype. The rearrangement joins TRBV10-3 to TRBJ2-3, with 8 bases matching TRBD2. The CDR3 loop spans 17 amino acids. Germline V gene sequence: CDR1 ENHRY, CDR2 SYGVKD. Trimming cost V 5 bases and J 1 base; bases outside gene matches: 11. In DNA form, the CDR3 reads TGTGCCATCAGTCCCCACCTAGCGGGCCTAGGCACAGATACGCAGTATTTT. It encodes CAISPHLAGLGTDTQYF.

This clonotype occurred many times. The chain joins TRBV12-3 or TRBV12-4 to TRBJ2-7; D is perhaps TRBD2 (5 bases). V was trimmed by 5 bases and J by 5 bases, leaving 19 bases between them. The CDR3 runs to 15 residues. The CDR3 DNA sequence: TGTGCCAGCAGTCTCGCTCGGAGGTACTCGGACGAGCAGTACTTC. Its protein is CASSLARRYSDEQYF.

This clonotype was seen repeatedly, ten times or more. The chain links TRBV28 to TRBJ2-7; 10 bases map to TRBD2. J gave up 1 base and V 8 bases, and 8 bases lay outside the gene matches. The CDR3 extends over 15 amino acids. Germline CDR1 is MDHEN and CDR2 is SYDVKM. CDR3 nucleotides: TGTGCCAGCGATTCCGCTAGCGGGGGATCCTACGAGCAGTACTTC. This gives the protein CASDSASGGSYEQYF.

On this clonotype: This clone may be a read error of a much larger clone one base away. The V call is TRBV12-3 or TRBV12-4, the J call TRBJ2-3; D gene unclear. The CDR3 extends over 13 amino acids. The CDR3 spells CAGSFGGHDTQYF. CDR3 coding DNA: TGTGCCGGCAGTTTTGGCGGCCATGATACGCAGTATTTT.

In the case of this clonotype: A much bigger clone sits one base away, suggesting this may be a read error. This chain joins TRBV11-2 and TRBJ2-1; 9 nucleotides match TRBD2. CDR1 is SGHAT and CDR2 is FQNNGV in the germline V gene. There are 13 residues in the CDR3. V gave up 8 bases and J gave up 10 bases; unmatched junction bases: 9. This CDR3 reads CASRLGSGGEQFF. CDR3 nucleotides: TGTGCCAGCCGCCTAGGTAGCGGGGGCGAGCAGTTCTTC.

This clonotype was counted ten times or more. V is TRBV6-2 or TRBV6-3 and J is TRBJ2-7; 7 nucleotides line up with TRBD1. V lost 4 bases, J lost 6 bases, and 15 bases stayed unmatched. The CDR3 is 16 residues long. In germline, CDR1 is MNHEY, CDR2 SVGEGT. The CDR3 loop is CASSSRTGRKSVEQYF. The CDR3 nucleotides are TGTGCCAGCAGTTCTCGGACAGGCCGTAAGTCCGTCGAGCAGTACTTC.

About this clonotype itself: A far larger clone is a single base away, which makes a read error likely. CDR3 sequence (DNA): TGTGCCAGCAGGGCGTTCGTAGCGGGGGCTGACAATGGGCAGTTCTTC. This codes for CASRAFVAGADNGQFF. This chain connects TRBV2 to TRBJ2-4; 9 bases are a match to TRBD2. The end of the DNA fits TRBJ2-1 better, so the J call may be wrong. The CDR3 is 16 residues long. Germline V gene sequence: CDR1 SNHLY, CDR2 FYNNEI.

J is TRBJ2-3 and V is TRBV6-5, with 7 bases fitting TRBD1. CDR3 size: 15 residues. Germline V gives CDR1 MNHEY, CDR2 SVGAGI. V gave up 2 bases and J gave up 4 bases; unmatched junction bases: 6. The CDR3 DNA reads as TGTGCCAGCAGTTACGGGCAGGGGGTGTCAGATACGCAGTATTTT. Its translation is CASSYGQGVSDTQYF.

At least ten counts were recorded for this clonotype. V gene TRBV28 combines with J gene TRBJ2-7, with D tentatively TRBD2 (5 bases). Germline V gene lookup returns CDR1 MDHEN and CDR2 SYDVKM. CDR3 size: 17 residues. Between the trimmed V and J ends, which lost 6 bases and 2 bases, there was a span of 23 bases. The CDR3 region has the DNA TGTGCCAGCAGCTGCCGCTGGAGCGGAGGAGAAACCTACGAGCAGTACTTC. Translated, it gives CASSCRWSGGETYEQYF.

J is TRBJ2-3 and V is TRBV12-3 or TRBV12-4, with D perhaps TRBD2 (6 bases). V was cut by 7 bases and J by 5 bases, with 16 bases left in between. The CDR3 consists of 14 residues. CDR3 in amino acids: CASKEGWALDTQYF. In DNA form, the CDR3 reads TGTGCCAGCAAGGAGGGTTGGGCCTTAGATACGCAGTATTTT.

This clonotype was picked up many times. CDR3 protein: CSADAAKDNNEQFF. The CDR3 nucleotides are TGCAGTGCCGACGCAGCGAAAGATAACAATGAGCAGTTCTTC. The chain recombines TRBV20-1 with TRBJ2-1; D is uncertain. The CDR3 runs to 14 residues. Germline CDR1 reads DFQATT; CDR2 reads SNEGSKA (reference sequence). Trimming removed 6 bases at V and 5 bases at J, with 17 bases between.

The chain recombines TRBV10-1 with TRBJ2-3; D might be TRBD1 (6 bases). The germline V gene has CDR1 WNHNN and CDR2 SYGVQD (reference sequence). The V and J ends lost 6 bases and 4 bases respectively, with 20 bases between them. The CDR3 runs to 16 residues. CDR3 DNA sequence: TGCGCCAGCAGCGAAGAAACAGGGTCTGGCGCAGATACGCAGTATTTT. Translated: CASSEETGSGADTQYF.